This record concerns one T cell receptor (beta chain) sequence. Per the original methods: Scientists estimated how many nucleated cells there were by amplifying reference gene primers. Produced via immunoSEQ multiplex PCR; TCRdb's table is partial and in-frame only. Clone size and the V and J calls come from that table; the DNA yielded D and trimming. The sample has roughly 140,000 clones; 65% to 90% are singletons. This CDR3 comprises 14 residues. CDR1 is KGHDR, CDR2 SFDVKD, per germline. V shed 3 bases, J shed 1 base, and the junction held 1 base outside the gene matches. This record belongs to a study of blood T cell repertoires in COVID-19. The overall study: The study drew acute and convalescent COVID-19 samples from the United States, Italy and Spain. From T cells, B-cell-depleted T cells, or PBMCs came the material, which was cDNA or gDNA.

The receptor was derived from a man in his fifties with acute or convalescent COVID-19. The rearrangement uses TRBV24-1 and TRBJ2-5, with TRBD1 identical over 7 bases. The sequencing sample was made of peripheral blood. CDR3 protein: CATSDRTGQETQYF. The CDR3 DNA is TGTGCCACCAGTGATCGGACAGGCCAAGAGACCCAGTACTTC.